This TCR beta chain was captured in a study of T cell repertoires in cytomegalovirus infection. As for the study in general: An indication of both CMV infection and matching HLA type came from public TCR beta signatures. Study conclusions and caveats: The ex vivo response was dominated by HLA-C-restricted CMV-specific TCR beta clonotypes. Totalled public TCR beta family frequency picked out people who carried CMV plus the relevant HLA.

CDR3 size: 14 residues. The V gene's germline CDR1 is MNHNY and CDR2 SVGAGI (reference sequence). MiXCR was run by TCRdb on the reads, yielding one entry per CDR3 protein. Of about 110,000 distinct CDR3 sequences listed, 10% were seen once; the top ten hold 25% to 40%. In regard to this clonotype: Its specificity is unknown. A single base separates this from a much larger clone, so it may be a read error.

Sequenced: PBMCs, sequenced either directly or after in vitro stimulation (not recorded which). The chain has TRBV6-6 and TRBJ1-5; a weak D match, TRBD1 (6 bases). This sequence was found in a human donor in good health (CMV status not recorded). Some clones in this sample may be carry-over from other donors' samples. The CDR3 is CASSVSGADQLQHF. In DNA form, the CDR3 reads TGTGCCAGCAGTGTATCGGGGGCAGATCAGCTCCAGCATTTT.